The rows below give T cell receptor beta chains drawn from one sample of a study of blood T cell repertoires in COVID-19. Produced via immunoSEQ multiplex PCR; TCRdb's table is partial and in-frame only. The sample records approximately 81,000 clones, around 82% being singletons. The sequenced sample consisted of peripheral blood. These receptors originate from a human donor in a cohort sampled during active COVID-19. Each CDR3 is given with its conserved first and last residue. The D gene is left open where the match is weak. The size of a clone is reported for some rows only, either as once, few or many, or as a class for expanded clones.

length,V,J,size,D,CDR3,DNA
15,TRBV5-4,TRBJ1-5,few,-,CASSLDPVSNQPQHF,TGTGCCAGCAGCTTGGATCCGGTTAGCAATCAGCCCCAGCATTTT
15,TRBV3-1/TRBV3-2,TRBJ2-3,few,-,CASSQARGLVDTQYF,TGTGCCAGCAGCCAAGCCCGGGGACTGGTAGATACGCAGTATTTT
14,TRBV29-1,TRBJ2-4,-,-,CSVGTGTPRNIQYF,TGCAGCGTTGGAACCGGGACACCGAGAAACATTCAGTACTTC
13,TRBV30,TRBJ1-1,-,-,CAWAKTANTEAFF,TGTGCCTGGGCCAAGACAGCGAACACTGAAGCTTTCTTT
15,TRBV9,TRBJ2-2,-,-,CASSQDTFNTGELFF,TGTGCCAGCAGCCAGGACACCTTCAACACCGGGGAGCTGTTTTTT
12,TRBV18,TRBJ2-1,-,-,CASSAGYNEQFF,TGTGCCAGCTCAGCGGGATACAATGAGCAGTTCTTC
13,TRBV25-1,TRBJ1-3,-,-,CASKGNEGNTIYF,TGTGCCAGCAAGGGGAATGAAGGAAACACCATATATTTT
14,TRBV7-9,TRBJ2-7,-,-,CASSLARGGYEQYF,TGTGCCAGCAGCTTAGCGCGAGGAGGCTACGAGCAGTACTTC
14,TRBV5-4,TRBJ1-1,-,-,CASSGRDGNTEAFF,TGTGCCAGCAGCGGGAGGGACGGGAACACTGAAGCTTTCTTT
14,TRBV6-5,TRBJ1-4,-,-,CASTERGEGEKLFF,TGTGCCAGCACCGAAAGGGGGGAGGGGGAAAAACTGTTTTTT
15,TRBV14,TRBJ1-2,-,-,CASSQGGDGFYGYTF,TGTGCCAGCAGCCAAGGGGGAGACGGTTTCTATGGCTACACCTTC
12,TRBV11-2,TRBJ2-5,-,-,CASSPRGETQYF,TGTGCCAGCAGTCCTCGGGGGGAGACCCAGTACTTC
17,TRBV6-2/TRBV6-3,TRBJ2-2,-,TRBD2,CASSYSGLVANTGELFF,TGTGCCAGCAGTTACTCGGGACTAGTAGCGAACACCGGGGAGCTGTTTTTT
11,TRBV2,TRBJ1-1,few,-,CASNDHFEAFF,TGTGCCAGCAATGACCACTTTGAAGCTTTCTTT
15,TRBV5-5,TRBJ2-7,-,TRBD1,CASSPWTGGVYEQYF,TGTGCCAGCAGCCCATGGACAGGGGGCGTCTACGAGCAGTACTTC
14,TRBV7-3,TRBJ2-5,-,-,CASSPLTVQETQYF,TGTGCCAGCAGCCCCCTGACAGTCCAAGAGACCCAGTACTTC
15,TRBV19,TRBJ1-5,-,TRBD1,CASSPRQGKVVDQHF,TGTGCCAGTAGTCCCCGACAGGGTAAGGTTGTAGACCAGCATTTT
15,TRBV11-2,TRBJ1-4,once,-,CASSRTGRWDEKLFF,TGTGCCAGCAGTCGAACAGGGAGATGGGATGAAAAACTGTTTTTT
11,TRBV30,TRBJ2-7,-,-,CAWGLRAEQYF,TGTGCCTGGGGGCTCAGGGCCGAGCAGTACTTC
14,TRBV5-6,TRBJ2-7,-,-,CASSLYSASYEQYF,TGTGCCAGCAGCTTGTACTCCGCCTCCTACGAGCAGTACTTC
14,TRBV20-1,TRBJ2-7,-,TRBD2,CSASSGGQLYEQYF,TGCAGTGCTAGTTCGGGGGGGCAGCTTTACGAGCAGTACTTC
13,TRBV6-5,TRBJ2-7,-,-,CASKPGQTYEQYF,TGTGCCAGCAAGCCGGGACAAACCTACGAGCAGTACTTC
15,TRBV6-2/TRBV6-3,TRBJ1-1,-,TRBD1,CASSYSGQGNTEAFF,TGTGCCAGCAGTTATTCAGGACAGGGGAACACTGAAGCTTTCTTT
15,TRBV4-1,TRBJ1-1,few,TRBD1,CASSQDPRWGQRTTF,TGCGCCAGCAGCCAAGATCCTCGGTGGGGACAGAGAACAACATTT
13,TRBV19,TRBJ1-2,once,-,CASSAQGSDGYTF,TGTGCCAGTAGTGCACAGGGTAGTGATGGCTACACCTTC
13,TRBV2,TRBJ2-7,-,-,CASKSDGQGEQYF,TGTGCCAGCAAGTCTGACGGCCAGGGCGAGCAGTACTTC
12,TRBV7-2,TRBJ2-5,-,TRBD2,CASSRSGGTQYF,TGTGCCAGCAGCCGAAGCGGGGGGACCCAGTACTTC
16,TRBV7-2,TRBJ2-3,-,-,CASSLVATQGPDTQYF,TGTGCCAGCAGCTTAGTGGCAACGCAGGGCCCAGATACGCAGTATTTT
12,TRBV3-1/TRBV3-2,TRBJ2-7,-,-,CASSRANYEQYF,TGTGCCAGCAGTCGCGCGAACTACGAGCAGTACTTC
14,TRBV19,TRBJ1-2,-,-,CASRSPGDNYGYTF,TGTGCCAGTAGATCCCCGGGGGACAACTATGGCTACACCTTC
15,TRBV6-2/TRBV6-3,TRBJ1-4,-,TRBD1,CASSYDGTANEKLFF,TGTGCCAGCAGTTATGATGGGACAGCGAATGAAAAACTGTTTTTT
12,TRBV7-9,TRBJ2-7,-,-,CASSLRVYEQYF,TGTGCCAGCAGCTTGCGCGTATACGAGCAGTACTTC
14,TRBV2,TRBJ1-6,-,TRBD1,CASKGTGIYSPLHF,TGTGCCTCGAAAGGGACAGGGATTTATTCACCCCTCCACTTT
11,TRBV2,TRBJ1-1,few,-,CASSFITEAFF,TGTGCCAGCAGTTTCATCACTGAAGCTTTCTTT
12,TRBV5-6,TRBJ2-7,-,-,CASSFPSNEQYF,TGTGCCAGCAGCTTTCCTAGCAACGAGCAGTACTTC
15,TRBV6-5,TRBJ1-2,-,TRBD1,CASSYNYGDSYGYTF,TGTGCCAGCAGCTACAACTACGGGGACAGCTATGGCTACACCTTC
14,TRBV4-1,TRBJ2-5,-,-,CASSQTGGTETQYF,TGCGCCAGCAGCCAAACTGGGGGGACAGAGACCCAGTACTTC
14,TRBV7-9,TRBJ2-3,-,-,CASSLTGSTDTQYF,TGTGCCAGCAGCTTAACGGGGTCCACAGATACGCAGTATTTT
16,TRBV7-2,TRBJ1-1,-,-,CASSLVGGGGNTEAFF,TGTGCCAGCAGCTTAGTCGGGGGGGGAGGGAACACTGAAGCTTTCTTT
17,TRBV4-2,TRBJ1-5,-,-,CASSQDLEQGNNQPQHF,TGTGCCAGCAGCCAAGATCTTGAGCAGGGTAACAATCAGCCCCAGCATTTT
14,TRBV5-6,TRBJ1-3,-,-,CASSGLTGGNTIYF,TGTGCCAGCAGCGGACTGACAGGTGGAAACACCATATATTTT
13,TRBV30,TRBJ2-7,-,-,CAWSVQAQGMQYF,TGTGCCTGGAGTGTACAGGCCCAGGGTATGCAGTACTTC
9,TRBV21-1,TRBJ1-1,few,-,CASSTGAFF,TGTGCCAGCAGCACAGGTGCTTTCTTT